The 20 T cell receptor beta chains below come from one sample, sequenced in a study of T cell repertoires in aging, cancer and after chemotherapy. The template was genomic DNA from peripheral blood, not RNA. A mixed TRB-A/B primer pool amplified rearranged TRB by multiplex touch-down PCR. TCRdb reprocessed the multiplex PCR reads via MiXCR and lists one record per CDR3 protein. The data hold more than 9,500 distinct CDR3 sequences, with 35% to 40% observed a single time. The sequenced sample consisted of blood. The receptors derive from a human donor in good health.

The chain couples TRBV4-2 to TRBJ2-3; possible D gene TRBD2, 6 bases. Germline values: CDR1 LGHNA, CDR2 YNFKEQ. Trimming removed 4 bases from V and 4 bases from J, with 12 bases in between. The length of the CDR3 is 14 residues. The CDR3 DNA reads TGTGCCAGCAGCCCTCGACTAGGACCAGATACGCAGTATTTT. As protein: CASSPRLGPDTQYF.

This clonotype has only a few counts. CDR3: CAWSVGSGSSGNTIYF. The CDR3 DNA is TGTGCCTGGAGTGTGGGCAGCGGGAGCTCTGGAAACACCATATATTTT. The chain uses TRBV30 and TRBJ1-3; no reliable D call. V dropped 0 bases and J dropped 0 bases, with 12 bases sitting between them. Germline CDR1 reads GTSNPN; CDR2 reads SVGIG (reference sequence). The CDR3 consists of 16 residues.

The J gene is TRBJ2-5, the V gene TRBV5-1, with TRBD1 matching 8 bases. In germline, CDR1 is SGHRS, CDR2 YFSETQ. CDR3 length equals 15 residues. V shed 5 bases and J 4 bases; nucleotides not matched to a gene: 10. CDR3 coding DNA: TGCGCCAGCAGACCCTCTTGGACAGGGAGAGAGACCCAGTACTTC. As protein: CASRPSWTGRETQYF.

The chain combines TRBV24-1 with TRBJ2-7; no clear D. CDR1 KGHDR and CDR2 SFDVKD come from the germline V gene. V lost 4 bases and J 1 base, leaving 10 bases between the germline ends. This CDR3 region has 14 residues. CDR3 loop: CATSDPGLSYEQYF. For the CDR3, the DNA is TGTGCCACCAGTGACCCTGGGCTGTCCTACGAGCAGTACTTC.

This clonotype has only a few counts. The V and J genes are TRBV27 and TRBJ2-7; D may be TRBD2 (6 bases). Germline V CDR1 and CDR2: MNHEY, SMNVEV (reference sequence). The V and J ends lost 3 bases and 3 bases respectively, with 9 bases between them. This CDR3 is 13 amino acids long. The CDR3 spells CASSLGLIYEQYF. CDR3 DNA sequence: TGTGCCAGCAGTTTGGGACTCATCTACGAGCAGTACTTC.

The chain uses TRBV5-6 and TRBJ2-2; the D gene could be TRBD1 or TRBD2 (6 bases each). Trimming took 4 bases from V and 6 from J, leaving 13 bases between them. The CDR3 sequence is 14 residues long. Germline values: CDR1 SGHDT, CDR2 YYEEEE. CDR3 DNA sequence: TGTGCCAGCAGCCCCGACAGGAGGGCCGGGGAGCTGTTTTTT. Its protein product is CASSPDRRAGELFF.

This clonotype was seen once. This rearrangement joins TRBV5-4 to TRBJ2-7; 11 positions match TRBD1. The CDR3 runs 15 residues. Per germline, CDR1 SGHNT and CDR2 YYREEE (reference sequence). Trimming at V came to 4 bases and at J to 4 bases, leaving 7 bases not matched to a gene. The CDR3 region has the DNA TGTGCCAGCAGCACAAGGGACAGGGGGATTTACGAGCAGTACTTC. The encoded protein is CASSTRDRGIYEQYF.

This clonotype occurred a few times. The chain is built from TRBV27 and TRBJ2-7; 9 bases align to TRBD2. The V segment lost 8 bases and the J segment 2 bases; nucleotides outside the gene matches: 7. Germline CDR1 reads MNHEY; CDR2 reads SMNVEV (reference sequence). There are 14 residues in the CDR3. This chain's CDR3 is CASRNSGSTYEQYF. The CDR3 nucleotides read TGTGCCAGCCGAAATAGCGGGAGTACCTACGAGCAGTACTTC.

V gene TRBV7-2 combines with J gene TRBJ1-4, with TRBD1 matching 7 bases. Losses at the gene ends were 4 bases for V and 3 bases for J; bases not matched to a gene: 5. The CDR3 has 15 residues. Germline CDR1 is SGHTA and CDR2 is FQGNSA. CDR3 nucleotides: TGTGCCAGCAGCTCTATCGGGACAGCTAATGAAAAACTGTTTTTT. Amino acid sequence: CASSSIGTANEKLFF. The variable domain in full, completed from reference TRBV7-2 and TRBJ1-4, reads GAGVSQSPSNKVTEKGKDVELRCDPISGHTALYWYRQSLGQGLEFLIYFQGNSAPDKSGLPSDRFSAERTGGSVSTLTIQRTQQEDSAVYLCASSSIGTANEKLFFGSGTQLSVL.

This clonotype was recorded a few times. The chain uses TRBV6-4 and TRBJ2-3, with 11 nucleotides matching TRBD2. The length of the CDR3 is 16 residues. The germline V gene has CDR1 MRHNA and CDR2 SNTAGT. V lost 5 bases, J lost 4 bases, and 8 bases stayed unmatched. CDR3 bases: TGTGCCAGCAGTACCACTAGCGGGAGTGGGGCAGATACGCAGTATTTT. This codes for CASSTTSGSGADTQYF.

The table lists this clonotype with a few counts. V is TRBV5-6 and J is TRBJ1-2, with 8 bases identical to TRBD1. The CDR3 is made up of 16 amino acids. The V and J ends lost 2 bases and 2 bases, in that order; junction bases with no gene match: 8. Germline V lookup: CDR1 SGHDT, CDR2 YYEEEE. In DNA form, the CDR3 reads TGTGCCAGCAGCTTCCAGGGGGCCTTTCCCAACTATGGCTACACCTTC. It codes for CASSFQGAFPNYGYTF.

This chain joins TRBV30 and TRBJ2-1; 11 bases are shared with TRBD2. Germline V gives CDR1 GTSNPN, CDR2 SVGIG (reference sequence). CDR3 length equals 15 residues. J gave up 4 bases and V 2 bases, and 4 bases lay outside the gene matches. The CDR3 is CAWSSLAGAYNEQFF. In nucleotides, the CDR3 is TGTGCCTGGAGTTCACTAGCGGGAGCTTACAATGAGCAGTTCTTC.

In this sample, this clonotype turned up a few times. The chain combines TRBV5-1 with TRBJ2-5; 11 positions match TRBD2. J lost 2 bases, V lost 4 bases, and 10 bases had no gene match. This CDR3 is built from 17 residues. Germline-derived CDR1 and CDR2 are SGHRS and YFSETQ. This CDR3 reads CASSPLAGGPGQETQYF. CDR3 sequence (DNA): TGCGCCAGCAGCCCCTTAGCGGGAGGGCCGGGACAAGAGACCCAGTACTTC.

The chain combines TRBV27 with TRBJ2-3; 8 bases agree with TRBD2. This CDR3 has 14 residues. Trimming took 3 bases from V and 3 from J; bases not matched to a gene: 2. Germline values: CDR1 MNHEY, CDR2 SMNVEV (reference sequence). CDR3 nucleotide sequence: TGTGCCAGCAGTTTTTTAGCGGGGACAGATACGCAGTATTTT. This encodes CASSFLAGTDTQYF.

This clonotype was counted between two and nine times. This chain links TRBV6-5 with TRBJ2-7; 13 nucleotides match TRBD2. Per the germline V gene, CDR1 is MNHEY and CDR2 is SVGAGI. The CDR3 runs 16 residues. J gave up 4 bases and V 6 bases, and 9 bases lay outside the gene matches. CDR3 coding DNA: TGTGCCAGCAGGCGAGGACTAGCGGGAGATACGTACGAGCAGTACTTC. It encodes CASRRGLAGDTYEQYF.

This clonotype turned up a few times. This sequence joins TRBV12-3 or TRBV12-4 and TRBJ2-4; the D is unclear. V was clipped by 5 bases and J by 6 bases, with 17 bases between them. This CDR3 has 15 amino acids. Here the CDR3 DNA reads TGTGCCAGCAGTCGACCTGGGCCCCAAGGAAACATTCAGTACTTC. Translated: CASSRPGPQGNIQYF.

This clonotype is labeled as medium-sized (0.01 to 0.1%). V usage is TRBV6-1 and J usage is TRBJ2-3, with D maybe TRBD1 (6 bases). CDR3 length: 14 amino acids. CDR1 MNHNS and CDR2 SASEGT come from the germline V gene. Trimming removed 3 bases from V and 3 bases from J, with 10 bases in between. The CDR3: CASSEPTGTDTQYF. CDR3 bases: TGTGCCAGCAGTGAGCCGACAGGTACAGATACGCAGTATTTT.

By sample share, this clonotype is medium-sized (0.01 to 0.1%). The rearrangement links TRBV19 to TRBJ2-3; D ambiguous. Trimming removed 10 bases at V and 1 base at J, with 15 bases between. The CDR3 length is 14 residues. Germline CDR1 LNHDA, CDR2 SQIVND (reference sequence). The CDR3 DNA reads as TGTGCCATAGTCTTGGGGTTCCGCACAGATACGCAGTATTTT. Translating gives CAIVLGFRTDTQYF.

This clonotype was observed a handful of times. V gene TRBV19 combines with J gene TRBJ2-5; no reliable D call. The CDR3 has 12 residues. CDR1 and CDR2 (germline): LNHDA, SQIVND (reference sequence). V was trimmed by 10 bases and J by 2 bases, leaving 11 bases between them. CDR3 loop: CANRREQETQYF. The CDR3 nucleotides read TGTGCCAACAGACGAGAACAAGAGACCCAGTACTTC.

The chain employs TRBV7-6 and TRBJ1-2; no clear D gene. The germline V and J ends were trimmed by 6 bases and 2 bases, with 16 bases remaining between them. CDR3 length: 15 residues. The germline V gene has CDR1 SGHVS and CDR2 FNYEAQ. For the CDR3, the DNA is TGTGCCAGCAGTCTTAGCCCCCCGGGGAACTATGGCTACACCTTC. Its protein is CASSLSPPGNYGYTF. The full variable domain, its missing parts supplied by reference TRBV7-6 and TRBJ1-2, is GAGVSQSPRYKVTKRGQDVALRCDPISGHVSLYWYRQALGQGPEFLTYFNYEAQQDKSGLPNDRFSAERPEGSISTLTIQRTEQRDSAMYRCASSLSPPGNYGYTFGSGTRLTVV.